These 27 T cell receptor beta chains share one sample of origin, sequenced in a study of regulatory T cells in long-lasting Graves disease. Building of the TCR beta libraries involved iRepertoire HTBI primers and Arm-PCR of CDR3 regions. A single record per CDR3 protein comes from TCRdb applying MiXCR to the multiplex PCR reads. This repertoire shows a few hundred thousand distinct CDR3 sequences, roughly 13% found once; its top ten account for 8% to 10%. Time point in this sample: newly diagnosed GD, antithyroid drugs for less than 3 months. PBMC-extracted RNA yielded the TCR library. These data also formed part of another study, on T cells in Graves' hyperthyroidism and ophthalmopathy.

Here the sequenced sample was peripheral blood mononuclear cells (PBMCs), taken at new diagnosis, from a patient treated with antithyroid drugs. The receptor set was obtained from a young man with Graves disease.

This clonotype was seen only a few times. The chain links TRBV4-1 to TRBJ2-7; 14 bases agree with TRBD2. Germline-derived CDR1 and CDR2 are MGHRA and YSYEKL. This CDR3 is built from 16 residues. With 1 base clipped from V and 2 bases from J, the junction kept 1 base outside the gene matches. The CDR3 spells CASSQGTSGRTYEQYF. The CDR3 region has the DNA TGCGCCAGCAGCCAAGGGACTAGCGGGAGGACCTACGAGCAGTACTTC.

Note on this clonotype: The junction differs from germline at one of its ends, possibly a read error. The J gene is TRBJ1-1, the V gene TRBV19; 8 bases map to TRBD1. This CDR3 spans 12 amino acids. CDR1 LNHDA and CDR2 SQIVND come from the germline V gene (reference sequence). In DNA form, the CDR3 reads TGTGCCAGTAGTACCCAACCCGGGACAGGCCGCTTT. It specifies CASSTQPGTGRF.

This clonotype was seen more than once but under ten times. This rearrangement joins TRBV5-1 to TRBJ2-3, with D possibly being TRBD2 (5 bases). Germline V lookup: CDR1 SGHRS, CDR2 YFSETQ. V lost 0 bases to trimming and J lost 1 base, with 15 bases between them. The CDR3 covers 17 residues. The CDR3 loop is CASSLAISSAGTDTQYF. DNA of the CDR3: TGCGCCAGCAGCTTGGCCATATCTTCAGCGGGCACAGATACGCAGTATTTT.

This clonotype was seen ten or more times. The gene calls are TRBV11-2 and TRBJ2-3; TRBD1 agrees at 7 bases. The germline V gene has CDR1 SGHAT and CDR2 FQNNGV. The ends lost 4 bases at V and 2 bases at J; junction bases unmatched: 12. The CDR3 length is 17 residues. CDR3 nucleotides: TGTGCCAGCAGCTACCCCAGGACCGGGACAGCCACAGATACGCAGTATTTT. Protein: CASSYPRTGTATDTQYF.

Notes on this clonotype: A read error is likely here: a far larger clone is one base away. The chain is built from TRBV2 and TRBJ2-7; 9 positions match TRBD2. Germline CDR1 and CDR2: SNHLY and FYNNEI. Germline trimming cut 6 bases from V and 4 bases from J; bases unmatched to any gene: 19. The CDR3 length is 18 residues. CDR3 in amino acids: CASRRRGSKREDFYEQYF. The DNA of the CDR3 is TGTGCCAGCAGACGCAGGGGGTCTAAGCGGGAGGACTTTTACGAGCAGTACTTC. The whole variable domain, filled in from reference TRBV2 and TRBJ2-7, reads EPEVTQTPSHQVTQMGQEVILRCVPISNHLYFYWYRQILGQKVEFLVSFYNNEISEKSEIFDDQFSVERPDGSNFTLKIRSTKLEDSAMYFCASRRRGSKREDFYEQYFGPGTRLTVT.

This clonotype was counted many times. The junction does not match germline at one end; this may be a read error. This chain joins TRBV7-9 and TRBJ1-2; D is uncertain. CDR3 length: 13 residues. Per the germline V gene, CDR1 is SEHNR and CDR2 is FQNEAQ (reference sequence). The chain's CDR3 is CASSLDNPRTVDF. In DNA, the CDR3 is TGTGCCAGCAGCTTAGACAATCCACGGACGGTCGACTTC.

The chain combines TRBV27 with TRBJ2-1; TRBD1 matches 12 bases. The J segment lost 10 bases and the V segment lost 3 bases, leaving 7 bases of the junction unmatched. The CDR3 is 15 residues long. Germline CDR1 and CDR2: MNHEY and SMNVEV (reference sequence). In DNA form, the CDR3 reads TGTGCCAGCAGTTTCCCTTGGGACAGGGGGCGAGAGCAGTTCTTC. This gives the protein CASSFPWDRGREQFF.

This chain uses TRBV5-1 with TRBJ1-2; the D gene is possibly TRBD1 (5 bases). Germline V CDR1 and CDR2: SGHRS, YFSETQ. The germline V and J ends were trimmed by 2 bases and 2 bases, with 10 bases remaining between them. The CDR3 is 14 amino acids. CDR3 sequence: CASSFKPGNYGYTF. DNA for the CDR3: TGCGCCAGCAGCTTTAAGCCAGGGAACTATGGCTACACCTTC.

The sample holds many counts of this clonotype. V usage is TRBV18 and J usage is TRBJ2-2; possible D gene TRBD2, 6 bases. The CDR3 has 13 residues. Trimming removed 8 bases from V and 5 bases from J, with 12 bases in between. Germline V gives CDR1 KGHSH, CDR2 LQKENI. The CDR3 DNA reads TGTGCCAGCAGCCCCCGGGAGACCGGGGAGCTGTTTTTT. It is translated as CASSPRETGELFF.

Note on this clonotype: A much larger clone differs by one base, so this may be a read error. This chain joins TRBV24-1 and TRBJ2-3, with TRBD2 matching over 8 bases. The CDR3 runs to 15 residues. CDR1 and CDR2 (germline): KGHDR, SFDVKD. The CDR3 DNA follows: TGTGCCACCAGTGTTTCGGCGGGAGGTACAGGTACGCAGTATTTT. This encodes CATSVSAGGTGTQYF.

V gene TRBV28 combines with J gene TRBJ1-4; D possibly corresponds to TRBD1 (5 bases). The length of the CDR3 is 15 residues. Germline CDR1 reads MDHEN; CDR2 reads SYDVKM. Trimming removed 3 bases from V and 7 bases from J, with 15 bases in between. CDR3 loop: CASSFGGQGSEKLFF. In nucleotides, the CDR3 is TGTGCCAGCAGTTTTGGCGGCCAGGGCAGTGAAAAACTGTTTTTT.

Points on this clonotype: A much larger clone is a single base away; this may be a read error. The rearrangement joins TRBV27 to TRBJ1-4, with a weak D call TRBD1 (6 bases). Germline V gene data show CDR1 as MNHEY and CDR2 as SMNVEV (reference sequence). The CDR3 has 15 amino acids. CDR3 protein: CASSFRGSDNEKLSF. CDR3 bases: TGTGCCAGCAGTTTTAGGGGGTCCGATAATGAAAAACTGTCTTTT.

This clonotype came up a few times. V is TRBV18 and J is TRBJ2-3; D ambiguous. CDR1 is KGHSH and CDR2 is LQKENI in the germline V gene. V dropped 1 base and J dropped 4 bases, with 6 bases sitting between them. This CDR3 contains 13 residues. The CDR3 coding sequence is TGTGCCAGCTCACCACGTGAGGCAGATACGCAGTATTTT. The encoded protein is CASSPREADTQYF.

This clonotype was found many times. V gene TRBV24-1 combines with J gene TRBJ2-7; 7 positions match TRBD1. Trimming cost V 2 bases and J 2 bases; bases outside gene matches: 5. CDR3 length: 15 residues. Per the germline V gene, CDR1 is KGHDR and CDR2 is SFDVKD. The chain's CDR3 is CATSDWDSPTYEQYF. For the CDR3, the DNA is TGTGCCACCAGTGATTGGGACAGCCCGACCTACGAGCAGTACTTC.

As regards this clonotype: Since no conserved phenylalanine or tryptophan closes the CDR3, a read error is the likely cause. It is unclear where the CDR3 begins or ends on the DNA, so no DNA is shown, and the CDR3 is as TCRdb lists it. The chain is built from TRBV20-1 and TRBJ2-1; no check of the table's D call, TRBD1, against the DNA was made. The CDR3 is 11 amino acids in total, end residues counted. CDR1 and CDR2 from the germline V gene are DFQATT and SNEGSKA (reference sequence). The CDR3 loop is CSARAGTGPSH.

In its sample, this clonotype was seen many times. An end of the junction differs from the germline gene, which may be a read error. CDR3 in amino acids: CASSSGPDTQYF. The CDR3, as DNA: TGTGCCAGCAGCTCCGGGCCAGATACGCAATATTTT. The chain carries TRBV7-3 and TRBJ2-3; D not resolved. Germline V gene data show CDR1 as SGHTA and CDR2 as FQGTGA. The CDR3 extends over 12 amino acids.

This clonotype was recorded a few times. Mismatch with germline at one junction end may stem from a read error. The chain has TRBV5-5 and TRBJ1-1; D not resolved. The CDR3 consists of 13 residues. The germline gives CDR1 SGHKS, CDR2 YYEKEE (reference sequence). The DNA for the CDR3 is TGTGCCAGCAGCCCCCCCTATAACACTAAAGCTTTCTTT. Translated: CASSPPYNTKAFF.

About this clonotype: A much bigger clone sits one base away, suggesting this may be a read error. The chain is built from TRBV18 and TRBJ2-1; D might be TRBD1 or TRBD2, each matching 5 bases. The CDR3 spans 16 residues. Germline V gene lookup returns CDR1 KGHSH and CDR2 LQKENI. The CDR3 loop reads CASPPPWGIDYNEQFF. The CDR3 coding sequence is TGTGCCAGCCCACCACCGTGGGGGATAGACTACAATGAGCAGTTCTTC.

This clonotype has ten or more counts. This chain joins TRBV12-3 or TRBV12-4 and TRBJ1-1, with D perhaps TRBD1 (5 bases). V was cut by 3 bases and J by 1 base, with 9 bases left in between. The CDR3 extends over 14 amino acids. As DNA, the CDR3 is TGTGCCAGCAGTTTGGGGGATTGGAACACTGAAGCTTTCTTT. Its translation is CASSLGDWNTEAFF.

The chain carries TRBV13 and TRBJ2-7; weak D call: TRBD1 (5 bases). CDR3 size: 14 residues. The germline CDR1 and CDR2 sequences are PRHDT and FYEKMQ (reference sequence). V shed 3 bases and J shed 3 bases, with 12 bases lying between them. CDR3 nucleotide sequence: TGTGCCAGCAGCTTGCCCCAGGGATTCTACGAGCAGTACTTC. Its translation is CASSLPQGFYEQYF.

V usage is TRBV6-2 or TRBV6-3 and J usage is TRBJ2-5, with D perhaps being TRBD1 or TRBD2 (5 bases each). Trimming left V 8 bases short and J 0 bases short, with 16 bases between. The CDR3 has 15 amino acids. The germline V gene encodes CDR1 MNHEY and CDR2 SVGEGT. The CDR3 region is CASRTGAAHQETQYF. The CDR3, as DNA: TGTGCCAGCCGAACCGGGGCAGCCCACCAAGAGACCCAGTACTTC.

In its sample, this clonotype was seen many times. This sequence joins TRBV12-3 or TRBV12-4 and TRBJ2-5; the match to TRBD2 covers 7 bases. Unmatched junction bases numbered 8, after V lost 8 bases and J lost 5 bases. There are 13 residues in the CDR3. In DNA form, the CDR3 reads TGTGCCAGCGGGGAGGGCCACGCGGAGACCCAGTACTTC. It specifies CASGEGHAETQYF.

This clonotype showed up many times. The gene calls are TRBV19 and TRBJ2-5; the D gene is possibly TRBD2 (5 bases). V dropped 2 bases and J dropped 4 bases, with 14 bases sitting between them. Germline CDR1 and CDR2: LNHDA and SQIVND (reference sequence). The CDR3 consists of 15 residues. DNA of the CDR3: TGTGCCAGTAGTATAAGAGGGAACAGAGGAGAGACCCAGTACTTC. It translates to CASSIRGNRGETQYF.

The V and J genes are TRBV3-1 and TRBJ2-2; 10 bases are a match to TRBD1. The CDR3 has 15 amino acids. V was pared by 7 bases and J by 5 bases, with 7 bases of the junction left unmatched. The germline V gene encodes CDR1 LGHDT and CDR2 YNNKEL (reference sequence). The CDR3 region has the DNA TGTGCCAGCACTCATCGGGACAGGGGAACCGGGGAGCTGTTTTTT. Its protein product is CASTHRDRGTGELFF.

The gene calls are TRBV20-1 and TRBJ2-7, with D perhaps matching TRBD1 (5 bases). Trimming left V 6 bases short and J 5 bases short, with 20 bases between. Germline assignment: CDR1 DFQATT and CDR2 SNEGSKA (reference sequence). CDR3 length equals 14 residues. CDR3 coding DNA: TGCAGTGCCAACTCAAGGACAACCACTAACGAGCAGTACTTC. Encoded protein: CSANSRTTTNEQYF.

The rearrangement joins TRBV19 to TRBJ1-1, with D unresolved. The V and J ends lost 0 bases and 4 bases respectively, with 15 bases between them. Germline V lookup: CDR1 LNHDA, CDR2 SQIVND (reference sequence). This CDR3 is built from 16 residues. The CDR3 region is CASSIDWAGISTEAFF. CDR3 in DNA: TGTGCCAGTAGTATAGACTGGGCGGGGATTTCCACTGAAGCTTTCTTT.

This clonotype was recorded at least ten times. The CDR3 reads CASSGQGVHQPQHF. The CDR3 nucleotides are TGTGCCAGCAGTGGACAGGGAGTTCATCAGCCCCAGCATTTT. This chain uses TRBV12-3 or TRBV12-4 with TRBJ1-5, with 8 bases aligning to TRBD1. V lost 5 bases and J lost 5; bases outside the gene matches: 5. The CDR3 is 14 amino acids.